The 19 T cell receptor beta chains listed next were all sequenced from one sample in a study of shared clonotypes between healthy human individuals (dated by TCRdb to about 2020). Library creation used the immunoSEQ multiplex PCR assay. The table was pulled from immuneACCESS by TCRdb, which kept in-frame rearrangements only. Such tables lose some clones; where checked, under half of the loss comes from unresolved V genes, and the rest has no known cause. The sample table holds about 2.1 million clones, of which 85% to 95% were seen once. The ten biggest clones cover under 2% of the sample. CD8 naive samples consisted of CD45RO-negative cells that were positively selected for CCR7, yielding a CD45RA+CCR7+ population without TemRA cells. The specimen was naive CD8+ T cells from PBMCs. The cell subset or site label for this specimen denotes: CD45RA+CCR7+. The receptors come from a man aged 18 to 29 in good health. Some clones in this sample may be carry-over from other donors' samples.

The V call is TRBV4-1, the J call TRBJ2-2; a possible D gene is TRBD1 (5 bases). The V gene's germline CDR1 is MGHRA and CDR2 YSYEKL. The CDR3 is made up of 16 amino acids. V was cut by 1 base and J by 5 bases, with 14 bases left in between. CDR3 sequence: CASSQVGGRATGELFF. CDR3 nucleotides: TGCGCCAGCAGCCAAGTTGGCGGCAGGGCTACCGGGGAGCTGTTTTTT.

V gene TRBV9 combines with J gene TRBJ2-3; 9 positions agree with TRBD2. V lost 0 bases to trimming and J lost 1 base; unmatched junction nucleotides: 12. CDR3 length equals 19 residues. Germline V gives CDR1 SGDLS, CDR2 YYNGEE. The CDR3 coding sequence is TGTGCCAGCAGCGTAGGAAGCGGGAGGAGGTTATTCGGCACAGATACGCAGTATTTT. Its translation is CASSVGSGRRLFGTDTQYF.

V is TRBV5-1 and J is TRBJ1-1; no clear D gene. V shed 0 bases and J shed 5 bases, with 8 bases lying between them. This CDR3 comprises 13 residues. Germline V CDR1 and CDR2: SGHRS, YFSETQ. The CDR3 is CASSLGSETEAFF. The CDR3 coding sequence is TGCGCCAGCAGCTTGGGATCAGAAACTGAAGCTTTCTTT.

This sequence joins TRBV28 and TRBJ2-7, with no clear D. The CDR3 spans 13 residues. Deletions cut 6 bases from V and 3 bases from J, with 12 bases between. Germline CDR1 is MDHEN and CDR2 is SYDVKM. The chain's CDR3 is CASRTLPGYEQYF. The DNA for the CDR3 is TGTGCCAGCAGGACATTACCGGGCTACGAGCAGTACTTC.

The chain couples TRBV27 to TRBJ2-7; the D gene is possibly TRBD2 (6 bases). The CDR3 is made up of 14 amino acids. Trimming removed 6 bases at V and 4 bases at J, with 16 bases between. Germline loops: CDR1 MNHEY, CDR2 SMNVEV (reference sequence). In DNA, the CDR3 is TGTGCCAGCAGCCTGAATCCTAGCGTTTACGAGCAGTACTTC. This translates into CASSLNPSVYEQYF.

This clone showed up just once. The chain combines TRBV15 with TRBJ2-5; D ambiguous. V lost 1 base to trimming and J lost 0 bases, with 6 bases between them. Germline CDR1 is LNHNV and CDR2 is YYDKDF (reference sequence). This CDR3 spans 14 amino acids. The DNA of the CDR3 is TGTGCCACCAGCAGAGTTCACCACCAAGAGACCCAGTACTTC. As protein: CATSRVHHQETQYF. Full variable domain (missing parts from reference TRBV15 and TRBJ2-5): DAMVIQNPRYQVTQFGKPVTLSCSQTLNHNVMYWYQQKSSQAPKLLFHYYDKDFNNEADTPDNFQSRRPNTSFCFLDIRSPGLGDTAMYLCATSRVHHQETQYFGPGTRLLVL.

The rearrangement uses TRBV27 and TRBJ1-2, with D possibly TRBD1 on 5 matching bases. The CDR3 spans 12 residues. From germline, CDR1 is MNHEY and CDR2 SMNVEV (reference sequence). Between the trimmed V and J ends, which lost 3 bases and 8 bases, there was a span of 10 bases. CDR3 in amino acids: CASSFGQGGYTF. CDR3 sequence (DNA): TGTGCCAGCAGTTTTGGCCAGGGAGGCTACACCTTC.

J is TRBJ1-2 and V is TRBV6-5; D is undetermined. Germline V gene data show CDR1 as MNHEY and CDR2 as SVGAGI. The CDR3 sequence is 14 residues long. The V and J ends lost 4 bases and 7 bases respectively, with 16 bases between them. CDR3 residues: CASSSGTDLSGYTF. The CDR3 DNA reads as TGTGCCAGCAGTTCTGGCACGGACCTCTCTGGCTACACCTTC.

The CDR3 coding sequence is TGTGCCAGTGAGAAACAGGGGGCGTTGAACACTGAAGCTTTCTTT. Protein sequence: CASEKQGALNTEAFF. The rearrangement joins TRBV27 to TRBJ1-1; 9 bases are shared with TRBD1. CDR1 MNHEY and CDR2 SMNVEV come from the germline V gene (reference sequence). V lost 9 bases, J lost 0 bases, and 8 bases stayed unmatched. The CDR3 is 15 amino acids.

This CDR3 is CATSRDDREDTEAFF. As DNA, the CDR3 is TGTGCCACCAGCAGAGATGACAGGGAGGACACTGAAGCTTTCTTT. The chain couples TRBV15 to TRBJ1-1; 7 bases align to TRBD1. The CDR3 totals 15 residues. V lost 0 bases, J lost 3 bases, and 4 bases stayed unmatched. The germline V gene has CDR1 LNHNV and CDR2 YYDKDF (reference sequence).

The V and J genes are TRBV27 and TRBJ2-3; D call uncertain. There are 13 residues in the CDR3. Trimming removed 6 bases from V and 7 bases from J, with 14 bases in between. Germline CDR1 is MNHEY and CDR2 is SMNVEV (reference sequence). The CDR3: CASSDVLSNTQYF. DNA of the CDR3: TGTGCCAGCAGCGACGTCCTCTCGAATACGCAGTATTTT.

The chain links TRBV28 to TRBJ2-3, with 9 bases that match TRBD1. V lost 6 bases, J lost 14 bases, and 6 bases stayed unmatched. The CDR3 extends over 11 amino acids. The V gene's germline CDR1 is MDHEN and CDR2 SYDVKM. CDR3 region: CASSPGQGGYF. CDR3 nucleotide sequence: TGTGCCAGCAGCCCGGGACAGGGCGGGTATTTT. Full variable domain (rest looked up from reference TRBV28 and TRBJ2-3): DVKVTQSSRYLVKRTGEKVFLECVQDMDHENMFWYRQDPGLGLRLIYFSYDVKMKEKGDIPEGYSVSREKKERFSLILESASTNQTSMYLCASSPGQGGYFGPGTRLTVL.

The genes are TRBV5-4 and TRBJ2-3; D may be TRBD1 (5 bases). Trimming left V 2 bases short and J 1 base short, with 14 bases between. Germline V gene data show CDR1 as SGHNT and CDR2 as YYREEE (reference sequence). The CDR3 contains 16 residues. CDR3 in amino acids: CASSFLTIRGTDTQYF. CDR3 DNA sequence: TGTGCCAGCAGCTTCCTAACTATCAGGGGCACAGATACGCAGTATTTT.

The V and J genes are TRBV27 and TRBJ2-7; D is perhaps TRBD1 or TRBD2 (6 bases each). Germline lookup yields CDR1 MNHEY and CDR2 SMNVEV (reference sequence). This CDR3 has 17 amino acids. V dropped 1 base and J dropped 6 bases, with 22 bases sitting between them. The CDR3 loop reads CASSLYQVGGLKVEQYF. CDR3 nucleotide sequence: TGTGCCAGCAGTTTATATCAGGTCGGGGGCTTGAAGGTCGAGCAGTACTTC.

The CDR3 nucleotides read TGTGCCATCAGTGAGGAGGGGGGAGATAATGAGCAGTTCTTC. Translation gives CAISEEGGDNEQFF. The V call is TRBV10-3, the J call TRBJ2-1, with D perhaps given as TRBD1 or TRBD2 (6 bases each). Germline values: CDR1 ENHRY, CDR2 SYGVKD. The germline V and J ends were trimmed by 2 bases and 7 bases, with 12 bases remaining between them. The CDR3 totals 14 residues.

The CDR3 nucleotides are TGTGCCAGCAGTTACTCGAAGGGGGCTTGGACTGAAGCTTTCTTT. Residues: CASSYSKGAWTEAFF. The J gene is TRBJ1-1, the V gene TRBV6-6, with 7 bases identical to TRBD1. V dropped 0 bases and J dropped 5; count of bases not matched to a gene: 6. This CDR3 comprises 15 residues. The germline CDR1 and CDR2 sequences are MNHNY and SVGAGI (reference sequence).

This chain uses TRBV7-8 with TRBJ2-4; D is uncertain. CDR1 and CDR2 (germline): SGHVS, FQNEAQ. The CDR3 totals 15 residues. With 1 base removed from V and 2 bases from J, the gap between germline ends came to 9 bases. Here the CDR3 DNA reads TGTGCCAGCAGCTTAGTCCAACCATCCAAAAACATTCAGTACTTC. Protein product: CASSLVQPSKNIQYF.

The rearrangement joins TRBV4-2 to TRBJ1-4, with unresolved D. Germline V gene data show CDR1 as LGHNA and CDR2 as YNFKEQ. V lost 2 bases and J 7 bases, leaving 20 bases between the germline ends. This CDR3 is 17 amino acids long. The CDR3 sequence: CASSQPAERGMGEKLFF. In nucleotides, the CDR3 is TGTGCCAGCAGCCAACCCGCGGAGAGAGGGATGGGTGAAAAACTGTTTTTT.

In DNA, the CDR3 is TGTGCCAGCAGCCCAAAGGCTGGAGCGGGAGGCTCCTACAATGAGCAGTTCTTC. It codes for CASSPKAGAGGSYNEQFF. J is TRBJ2-1 and V is TRBV7-9; 9 nucleotides agree with TRBD2. In germline, CDR1 is SEHNR, CDR2 FQNEAQ (reference sequence). V lost 5 bases to trimming and J lost 0 bases; unmatched junction nucleotides: 11. This CDR3 is 18 amino acids long.